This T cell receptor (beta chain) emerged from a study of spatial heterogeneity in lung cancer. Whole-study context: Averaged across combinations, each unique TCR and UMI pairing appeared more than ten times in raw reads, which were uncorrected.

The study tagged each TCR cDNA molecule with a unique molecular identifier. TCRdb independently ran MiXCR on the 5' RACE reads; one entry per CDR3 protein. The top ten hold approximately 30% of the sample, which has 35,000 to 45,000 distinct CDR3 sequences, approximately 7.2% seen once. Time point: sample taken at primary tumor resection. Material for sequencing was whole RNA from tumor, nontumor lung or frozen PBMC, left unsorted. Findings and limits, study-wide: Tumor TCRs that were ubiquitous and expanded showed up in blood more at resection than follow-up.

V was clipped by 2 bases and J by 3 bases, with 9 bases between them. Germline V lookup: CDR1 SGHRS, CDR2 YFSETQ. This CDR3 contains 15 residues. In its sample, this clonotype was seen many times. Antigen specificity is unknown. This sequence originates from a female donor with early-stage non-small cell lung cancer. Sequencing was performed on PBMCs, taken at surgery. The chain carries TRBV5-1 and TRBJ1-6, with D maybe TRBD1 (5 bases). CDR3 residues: CASSLDQGYNSPLHF. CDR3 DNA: TGCGCCAGCAGCTTAGATCAGGGCTATAATTCACCCCTCCACTTT.